This entry is about one TCR beta chain. Per the study methods: Scientists estimated how many nucleated cells there were by amplifying reference gene primers. Method: immunoSEQ multiplex PCR; TCRdb's copy keeps in-frame clones and lacks some. Clone size and the V and J calls come from that table; the DNA yielded D and trimming. The sample contains 150,000 or so clones, roughly four fifths of which appear only once. The entry originates in a study of blood T cell repertoires in COVID-19. Looking at the study overall: The United States, Italy and Spain provided the acute and convalescent COVID-19 samples. T cells, B-cell-depleted T cells, or PBMCs supplied cDNA or gDNA.

This CDR3 comprises 17 residues. V gave up 4 bases and J gave up 7 bases; unmatched junction bases: 12. The germline gives CDR1 SGHRS, CDR2 YFSETQ. The chain is built from TRBV5-1 and TRBJ1-4, with 11 bases matching TRBD1. This TCR was sampled from a human donor with acute or convalescent COVID-19. The donor label of this sample is uncertain. The sample taken for sequencing was peripheral blood. This CDR3 reads CASSPEGSGTGGEKLFF. The DNA of the CDR3 is TGCGCCAGCAGCCCTGAGGGATCGGGGACAGGGGGTGAAAAACTGTTTTTT.